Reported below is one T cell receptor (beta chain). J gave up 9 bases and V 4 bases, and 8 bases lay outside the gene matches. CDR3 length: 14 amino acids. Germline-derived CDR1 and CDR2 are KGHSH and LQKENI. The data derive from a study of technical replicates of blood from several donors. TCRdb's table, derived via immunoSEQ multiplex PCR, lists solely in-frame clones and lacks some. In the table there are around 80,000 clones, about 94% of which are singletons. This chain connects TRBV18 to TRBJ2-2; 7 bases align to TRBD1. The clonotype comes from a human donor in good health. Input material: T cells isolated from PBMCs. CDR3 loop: CASSLDSQGRELFF. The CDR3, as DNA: TGTGCCAGCTCACTGGATTCACAGGGGCGGGAGCTGTTTTTT.